Listed here are 26 T cell receptor beta chains from one sample, sequenced in a study of blood T cell repertoires in COVID-19. Using immunoSEQ multiplex PCR, the repertoire was profiled, and TCRdb retains in-frame clones only, with some absent. The sample yields fewer than 400,000 clones, about nine tenths seen once. The material sequenced was PBMCs or T cells enriched from blood (not recorded which). All receptors derive from a young woman who had recovered from COVID-19.

The chain uses TRBV12-3 or TRBV12-4 and TRBJ1-2, with TRBD1 matching 7 bases. CDR3 size: 13 residues. The junction had 7 bases not matched to a gene; V was cut back by 5 bases and J by 7 bases. Here the CDR3 DNA reads TGTGCCAGCAGTATTGGACAGGCTAGTGGCTACACCTTC. It yields the protein CASSIGQASGYTF.

The chain joins TRBV28 to TRBJ1-6, with a weak D call TRBD1 (5 bases). This CDR3 spans 18 amino acids. In germline, CDR1 is MDHEN, CDR2 SYDVKM. V was shortened by 2 bases and J by 5 bases, with 19 bases between the two germline ends. CDR3 bases: TGTGCCAGCAGTTTACCCGGCCCAGGCGGGGGAAATAATTCACCCCTCCACTTT. Translating it yields CASSLPGPGGGNNSPLHF.

J is TRBJ2-3 and V is TRBV12-3 or TRBV12-4; no definite D call. The germline V and J ends were trimmed by 6 bases and 2 bases, with 3 bases remaining between them. The CDR3 is 11 residues long. The CDR3 DNA is TGTGCCAGCAGCTACACAGATACGCAGTATTTT. Translation: CASSYTDTQYF.

The chain is built from TRBV24-1 and TRBJ2-7, with D maybe TRBD1 (6 bases). The V gene lost 4 bases and the J gene lost 0 bases, with 18 bases spanning the gap. The CDR3 consists of 17 residues. Germline CDR1 is KGHDR and CDR2 is SFDVKD. This chain's CDR3 is CATSDSPYRAISYEQYF. In DNA, the CDR3 is TGTGCCACCAGTGACTCTCCCTACAGGGCGATCTCCTACGAGCAGTACTTC.

The V call is TRBV6-5, the J call TRBJ2-7; TRBD1 might be the D (5 bases). This CDR3 has 15 amino acids. Germline V gene sequence: CDR1 MNHEY, CDR2 SVGAGI. Trimming cost V 2 bases and J 6 bases, with 17 bases left between them. CDR3 sequence: CASSYGGADPIEQYF. DNA of the CDR3: TGTGCCAGCAGTTACGGTGGGGCGGATCCTATCGAGCAGTACTTC.

The gene calls are TRBV5-4 and TRBJ2-2; a weak D match, TRBD1 (6 bases). The V and J ends lost 5 bases and 0 bases respectively, with 11 bases between them. The germline V gene encodes CDR1 SGHNT and CDR2 YYREEE (reference sequence). The CDR3 has 15 amino acids. The CDR3 protein is CASRETGANTGELFF. DNA of the CDR3: TGTGCCAGCAGAGAGACAGGAGCGAACACCGGGGAGCTGTTTTTT. The full variable domain, completed using reference TRBV5-4 and TRBJ2-2, is ETGVTQSPTHLIKTRGQQVTLRCSSQSGHNTVSWYQQALGQGPQFIFQYYREEENGRGNFPPRFSGLQFPNYSSELNVNALELDDSALYLCASRETGANTGELFFGEGSRLTVL.

J is TRBJ2-7 and V is TRBV6-2 or TRBV6-3, with 10 bases lining up with TRBD2. Trimming took 2 bases from V and 2 from J; bases not matched to a gene: 9. Germline values: CDR1 MNHEY, CDR2 SVGEGT. CDR3 length equals 17 residues. CDR3 nucleotides: TGTGCCAGCAGTTACCCATTACTAGCGGGGAGACCCTACGAGCAGTACTTC. This codes for CASSYPLLAGRPYEQYF.

This clone was counted a few times. This chain uses TRBV7-8 with TRBJ1-1; 7 nucleotides agree with TRBD1. This CDR3 region has 15 residues. The germline V gene encodes CDR1 SGHVS and CDR2 FQNEAQ. The V and J ends lost 5 bases and 6 bases, in that order; junction bases with no gene match: 12. Written as DNA, the CDR3 is TGTGCCAGCAGCCTATTTCAGGGGACAGTAGCTGAAGCTTTCTTT. The encoded protein is CASSLFQGTVAEAFF. The variable domain in full, completed from reference TRBV7-8 and TRBJ1-1, reads GAGVSQSPRYKVAKRGQDVALRCDPISGHVSLFWYQQALGQGPEFLTYFQNEAQLDKSGLPSDRFFAERPEGSVSTLKIQRTQQEDSAVYLCASSLFQGTVAEAFFGQGTRLTVV.

This chain links TRBV11-2 with TRBJ2-7, with TRBD1 matching over 8 bases. This CDR3 is 16 amino acids long. Germline assignment: CDR1 SGHAT and CDR2 FQNNGV. The junction had 9 bases not matched to a gene; V was cut back by 5 bases and J by 0 bases. The CDR3: CASSDQPTGDSYEQYF. The CDR3 DNA sequence: TGTGCCAGCAGCGATCAGCCGACAGGGGACTCCTACGAGCAGTACTTC.

The chain is built from TRBV18 and TRBJ2-7; 13 bases align to TRBD2. The CDR3 extends over 16 amino acids. CDR1 and CDR2 from the germline V gene are KGHSH and LQKENI. Trimming removed 4 bases from V and 2 bases from J; junction bases left unmatched: 5. The CDR3 bases are TGTGCCAGCTCACTGGGACTAGCGGGGAATACCTACGAGCAGTACTTC. It specifies CASSLGLAGNTYEQYF.

The genes are TRBV25-1 and TRBJ1-5, with D maybe TRBD1 (5 bases). The CDR3 is made up of 14 amino acids. With 5 bases removed from V and 5 bases from J, the gap between germline ends came to 13 bases. The germline gives CDR1 MGHDK, CDR2 SYGVNS. The CDR3 nucleotides read TGTGCCAGCAGTAAGACAGAGAATGATCAGCCCCAGCATTTT. As protein: CASSKTENDQPQHF. Using reference TRBV25-1 and TRBJ1-5 for the parts outside the CDR3, the full variable domain is EADIYQTPRYLVIGTGKKITLECSQTMGHDKMYWYQQDPGMELHLIHYSYGVNSTEKGDLSSESTVSRIRTEHFPLTLESARPSHTSQYLCASSKTENDQPQHFGDGTRLSIL.

This clone is a singleton in its sample. The CDR3 loop reads CASSVGGSRTDTQYF. The DNA for the CDR3 is TGTGCCAGCAGCGTCGGGGGGAGTCGCACAGATACGCAGTATTTT. The V and J genes are TRBV9 and TRBJ2-3; 7 bases line up with TRBD2. CDR1 is SGDLS and CDR2 is YYNGEE in the germline V gene. The CDR3 consists of 15 residues. J lost 1 base, V lost 2 bases, and 4 bases had no gene match.

V gene TRBV11-2 combines with J gene TRBJ2-5; D not certain. The CDR3 contains 14 residues. From germline, CDR1 is SGHAT and CDR2 FQNNGV. The germline V and J ends were trimmed by 5 bases and 2 bases, with 12 bases remaining between them. CDR3 coding DNA: TGTGCCAGCAGCGCCCATTACCGGCAAGAGACCCAGTACTTC. Amino acids: CASSAHYRQETQYF.

V is TRBV28 and J is TRBJ2-3, with TRBD2 matching 8 bases. From germline, CDR1 is MDHEN and CDR2 SYDVKM. The CDR3 runs to 15 residues. The trim removed 7 bases at V and 7 bases at J, leaving 13 bases unmatched. CDR3 sequence reads: CASNRPGLGGHTQYF. CDR3 sequence (DNA): TGTGCCAGCAACCGACCGGGACTAGGAGGTCATACGCAGTATTTT.

V gene TRBV11-2 combines with J gene TRBJ1-2; weak D call: TRBD1 (5 bases). The CDR3 is 15 amino acids. The germline gives CDR1 SGHAT, CDR2 FQNNGV. V gave up 5 bases and J gave up 6 bases, with 19 bases separating them. CDR3 in amino acids: CASSQAPGGGDGYTF. CDR3 bases: TGTGCCAGCAGCCAGGCCCCGGGGGGAGGGGATGGCTACACCTTC.

This chain links TRBV11-1 with TRBJ2-1; TRBD1 matches at 7 bases. CDR3 length equals 14 residues. Trimming at V came to 4 bases and at J to 5 bases, leaving 5 bases not matched to a gene. Germline V lookup: CDR1 SGHAT, CDR2 FQDESV (reference sequence). The CDR3 DNA sequence: TGTGCCAGCAGCTGGCGACAGGGAGACAATGAGCAGTTCTTC. Its protein product is CASSWRQGDNEQFF.

The rearrangement links TRBV28 to TRBJ1-3; maybe TRBD1 (5 bases). V was shortened by 5 bases and J by 5 bases, with 19 bases between the two germline ends. This CDR3 has 16 residues. Germline CDR1 is MDHEN and CDR2 is SYDVKM. CDR3 region: CASSPTLGGNRNTIYF. CDR3 in DNA: TGTGCCAGCAGTCCAACGCTCGGGGGAAACCGAAACACCATATATTTT.

The chain recombines TRBV6-4 with TRBJ2-2; tentative D call: TRBD2 (6 bases). The ends were cut back, 2 bases at V and 4 bases at J, with 14 bases in the middle. Germline V gives CDR1 MRHNA, CDR2 SNTAGT. This CDR3 contains 16 residues. The DNA of the CDR3 is TGTGCCAGCAGTGACCAGGGAGGCGATAGCACCGGGGAGCTGTTTTTT. This sequence encodes CASSDQGGDSTGELFF.

This clone was observed a single time. The V gene is TRBV5-1, the J gene TRBJ1-3; a weak D match, TRBD1 (6 bases). Germline-derived CDR1 and CDR2 are SGHRS and YFSETQ. The V end lost 5 bases, the J end lost 0 bases, and 12 bases lay between the germline ends. The CDR3 loop spans 15 amino acids. CDR3 loop: CASSGAGDSGNTIYF. The CDR3 DNA is TGCGCCAGCAGTGGGGCAGGGGACTCTGGAAACACCATATATTTT. The full variable domain, its missing parts supplied by reference TRBV5-1 and TRBJ1-3, is KAGVTQTPRYLIKTRGQQVTLSCSPISGHRSVSWYQQTPGQGLQFLFEYFSETQRNKGNFPGRFSGRQFSNSRSEMNVSTLELGDSALYLCASSGAGDSGNTIYFGEGSWLTVV.

The genes are TRBV20-1 and TRBJ1-2, with D hard to call. The CDR3 consists of 12 residues. Trimming removed 3 bases from V and 6 bases from J, with 11 bases in between. The germline V gene encodes CDR1 DFQATT and CDR2 SNEGSKA (reference sequence). CDR3 DNA sequence: TGCAGTGCTAGTGCGGGGTTGGATGGCTACACCTTC. This gives the protein CSASAGLDGYTF.

The chain uses TRBV4-1 and TRBJ1-1; D is perhaps TRBD1 (5 bases). V lost 5 bases and J lost 5, with 12 bases in between. The CDR3 has 13 amino acids. Germline assignment: CDR1 MGHRA and CDR2 YSYEKL. The CDR3 here is CASSVRDWTEAFF. The CDR3 nucleotides are TGCGCCAGCAGCGTCAGGGACTGGACTGAAGCTTTCTTT.

The V gene is TRBV6-5, the J gene TRBJ1-1, with unresolved D. Germline CDR1 MNHEY, CDR2 SVGAGI. Trimming removed 4 bases from V and 6 bases from J, with 18 bases in between. The CDR3 extends over 15 amino acids. CDR3: CASSFIDGSGAEAFF. The CDR3 nucleotides read TGTGCCAGCAGTTTCATCGACGGGAGTGGGGCTGAAGCTTTCTTT.

The V gene is TRBV5-1, the J gene TRBJ1-2; TRBD1 aligns across 8 bases. V shed 3 bases, J shed 6 bases, and the junction held 10 bases outside the gene matches. Germline loops: CDR1 SGHRS, CDR2 YFSETQ. The CDR3 has 15 residues. CDR3 in DNA: TGCGCCAGCAGCTCCCGGGCAGGGGGCCTTCATGGCTACACCTTC. Translating gives CASSSRAGGLHGYTF.

This sequence joins TRBV18 and TRBJ1-1, with TRBD1 matching over 8 bases. CDR1 KGHSH and CDR2 LQKENI come from the germline V gene. The CDR3 contains 13 residues. The V and J ends lost 6 bases and 3 bases, in that order; junction bases with no gene match: 3. CDR3 loop: CASSTGQDTEAFF. The CDR3 DNA is TGTGCCAGCTCCACGGGACAGGACACTGAAGCTTTCTTT.

The CDR3: CASSQGPSDAPLHF. The CDR3 DNA is TGTGCCAGCAGCCAAGGACCGAGCGATGCCCCCCTCCACTTT. The chain employs TRBV3-1 (or the pseudogene TRBV3-2) and TRBJ1-6, with D unclear. The ends were cut back, 1 base at V and 13 bases at J, with 14 bases in the middle. This CDR3 region has 14 residues. Looked up from germline, CDR1 is LGHDT and CDR2 is YNNKEL (reference sequence).

The V call is TRBV4-2, the J call TRBJ1-1; D is uncertain. V lost 8 bases to trimming and J lost 0 bases, with 7 bases between them. This CDR3 is 12 amino acids long. The germline CDR1 and CDR2 sequences are LGHNA and YNFKEQ. CDR3 in amino acids: CASGTVNTEAFF. The CDR3 bases are TGTGCCAGCGGAACAGTGAACACTGAAGCTTTCTTT.